The rows below give T cell receptor beta chains drawn from one sample of a study of T cells in tumors after PD-1 blockade. Here immunoSEQ multiplex PCR was the method, and the copy in TCRdb shows in-frame clones only, minus some. The data contain 45,000 to 60,000 clones, approximately 79% of them seen just once; the ten biggest clones take up 16%. Sequencing used PBMCs, obtained before anti-PD-1 treatment. These receptors were collected from a human donor with basal cell carcinoma. Both conserved end residues are trimmed from each CDR3.

V | CDR3
TRBV13 | ASRYAGLNTEAF
TRBV28 | ASSLPNSPPGPYLSRYEQY
TRBV5-4 | ASSLISGGVREQY
TRBV23-1 | ASSQGGQGKGRLDQPQH
TRBV10-1 | ASSEGPADSYEQY
TRBV28 | ASSTPPGQGGKLF
TRBV28 | ASSSRGNEQF
TRBV2 | ASSEGRLYEQY
TRBV28 | ASSYDLYGYT
TRBV28 | ASKVGPVEAF
TRBV19 | ASMDGGEGSYNEQF
TRBV5-6 | ASSLDRVETQY
TRBV27 | ASSKDPTLYGYT
TRBV2 | ASNRRENTEAF
TRBV3-1/TRBV3-2 | ASRGQGFYNEQF
TRBV19 | ASNRLAKNIQY
TRBV19 | ASSIVNRADTEAF
TRBV19 | ASSPQIKSDTQY
TRBV3-1/TRBV3-2 | ASSQEQLVYNEQF
TRBV10-3 | AISGPRGRTGELF
TRBV5-8 | ASSLGQANSYEQY
TRBV19 | ASSIEDSYEQY
TRBV9 | ASSPSDRGLTEAF
TRBV27 | ASSDGTGDEQY
TRBV5-1 | ASSFSSFGTGELF
TRBV24-1 | ATSDSRDIGRPQH
TRBV3-1/TRBV3-2 | ASSRQGAYEQY
TRBV6-6 | ASSLRGGTETQY
TRBV30 | AWSVGGFNEQY
TRBV2 | ASSVIGLAGDEQY
TRBV29-1 | SVSLSGNTDTQY
TRBV2 | ASSEQAGASYEQY
TRBV5-1 | ASSLTGGTNEKLF
TRBV7-2 | ASSPFRTAGNTIY
TRBV12-3/TRBV12-4 | ASSLVDYGYT
TRBV28 | ASHSSYNSPLH
TRBV5-1 | ASSLGNQNREQY
TRBV30 | AWKALTGAEQY